The 15 T cell receptor beta chains listed next were all sequenced from one sample in a study of cytomegalovirus exposure and HLA in healthy donors. Sequencing used immunoSEQ multiplex PCR; TCRdb keeps in-frame clones, though not all of them. The table shows about 130,000 clones, with around 92% occurring only once. Sequences were obtained from PBMCs. The source is a man aged 25-40 years in good health and CMV-seronegative.

CDR3 nucleotides: TGTGCCAGCAGGCCCCTCGGGACAGGGGAACAAGAGACCCAGTACTTC. It encodes CASRPLGTGEQETQYF. The rearrangement uses TRBV28 and TRBJ2-5; 10 nucleotides agree with TRBD1. Germline V gene data show CDR1 as MDHEN and CDR2 as SYDVKM. Trimming removed 6 bases from V and 2 bases from J; junction bases left unmatched: 9. This CDR3 region has 16 residues.

The chain links TRBV5-6 to TRBJ2-1; D is perhaps TRBD2 (6 bases). Germline V gives CDR1 SGHDT, CDR2 YYEEEE. V gave up 0 bases and J gave up 15 bases, with 10 bases separating them. The CDR3 sequence is 11 residues long. This CDR3 is CASSLGLARFF. CDR3 coding DNA: TGTGCCAGCAGCTTGGGTCTAGCGAGGTTCTTC.

The chain recombines TRBV6-5 with TRBJ1-5; 8 bases agree with TRBD1. The CDR3 is 14 residues long. Per germline, CDR1 MNHEY and CDR2 SVGAGI. The V and J ends lost 2 bases and 6 bases, in that order; junction bases with no gene match: 3. The CDR3 region is CASSYGQGSQPQHF. As DNA, the CDR3 is TGTGCCAGCAGTTACGGACAGGGTTCTCAGCCCCAGCATTTT.

The chain uses TRBV6-1 and TRBJ1-4; D is undetermined. CDR1 MNHNS and CDR2 SASEGT come from the germline V gene. Trimming pared 2 bases from V and 2 bases from J, leaving 9 bases between. This CDR3 spans 15 amino acids. The CDR3 reads CASSETQSTNEKLFF. CDR3 nucleotides: TGTGCCAGCAGTGAAACACAGAGTACTAATGAAAAACTGTTTTTT.

The chain employs TRBV6-5 and TRBJ2-7; 10 positions match TRBD1. The ends lost 8 bases at V and 4 bases at J; junction bases unmatched: 8. The CDR3 has 14 amino acids. Germline V CDR1 and CDR2: MNHEY, SVGAGI. In DNA, the CDR3 is TGTGCCAGCTCAAATCCGGGACAGGGGTACGAGCAGTACTTC. Protein sequence: CASSNPGQGYEQYF.

This clone occurred a few times. The chain recombines TRBV5-1 with TRBJ2-7; tentatively, D is TRBD1 (5 bases). This CDR3 has 12 residues. Trimming pared 3 bases from V and 3 bases from J, leaving 7 bases between. Per the germline V gene, CDR1 is SGHRS and CDR2 is YFSETQ. The CDR3 DNA follows: TGCGCCAGCAGCTCTACAGGCTACGAGCAGTACTTC. It is translated as CASSSTGYEQYF.

This clone was seen once. The J gene is TRBJ1-1, the V gene TRBV2, with a tentative D call TRBD1 (5 bases). CDR1 and CDR2 from the germline V gene are SNHLY and FYNNEI. V was cut by 6 bases and J by 0 bases, with 11 bases left in between. There are 14 residues in the CDR3. The CDR3 bases are TGTGCCAGCAGGGGGGACTCCATGAACACTGAAGCTTTCTTT. It codes for CASRGDSMNTEAFF.

The chain uses TRBV18 and TRBJ2-1; D call uncertain. The CDR3 spans 15 residues. CDR1 and CDR2 from the germline V gene are KGHSH and LQKENI. V lost 1 base and J 5 bases, leaving 12 bases between the germline ends. The CDR3 loop reads CASSPQPLQNNEQFF. The CDR3 DNA reads as TGTGCCAGCTCACCACAGCCTCTTCAAAACAATGAGCAGTTCTTC.

V and J are TRBV5-6 and TRBJ1-3; TRBD1 might be the D (5 bases). Between the trimmed V and J ends, which lost 0 bases and 0 bases, there was a span of 7 bases. The V gene's germline CDR1 is SGHDT and CDR2 YYEEEE. The CDR3 extends over 15 amino acids. DNA of the CDR3: TGTGCCAGCAGCTTGGCGGGGGGCTCTGGAAACACCATATATTTT. It codes for CASSLAGGSGNTIYF.

This chain links TRBV20-1 with TRBJ2-7, with unresolved D. The CDR3 consists of 11 residues. V was cut by 6 bases and J by 3 bases, with 9 bases left in between. Germline V CDR1 and CDR2: DFQATT, SNEGSKA (reference sequence). In DNA, the CDR3 is TGCAGTGCAAAGAGTATCTACGAGCAGTACTTC. Protein: CSAKSIYEQYF.

The rearrangement links TRBV7-8 to TRBJ1-2; possibly TRBD1 for D (5 bases). This CDR3 is built from 15 residues. Per germline, CDR1 SGHVS and CDR2 FQNEAQ. V lost 0 bases to trimming and J lost 7 bases, with 15 bases between them. The CDR3 region has the DNA TGTGCCAGCAGCTTAGCCCCGGTGGGCGGGACTGGCTACACCTTC. Protein product: CASSLAPVGGTGYTF. Filled out from reference TRBV7-8 and TRBJ1-2, the complete variable domain reads GAGVSQSPRYKVAKRGQDVALRCDPISGHVSLFWYQQALGQGPEFLTYFQNEAQLDKSGLPSDRFFAERPEGSVSTLKIQRTQQEDSAVYLCASSLAPVGGTGYTFGSGTRLTVV.

The CDR3 DNA is TGTGCCAGCAGCCAAGGGGGTGGGACAGGTGTCTATGGCTACACCTTC. Encoded protein: CASSQGGGTGVYGYTF. The chain joins TRBV4-2 to TRBJ1-2; TRBD1 aligns across 8 bases. V trimming: 1 base; J trimming: 4 bases; junction bases outside the gene matches: 8. The germline gives CDR1 LGHNA, CDR2 YNFKEQ. CDR3 length equals 16 residues.

The rearrangement joins TRBV9 to TRBJ2-4; a weak D match, TRBD2 (5 bases). The CDR3 totals 13 residues. In germline, CDR1 is SGDLS, CDR2 YYNGEE. V gave up 4 bases and J gave up 9 bases, with 14 bases separating them. The CDR3 sequence: CASSPRRQGIQYF. The CDR3 bases are TGTGCCAGCAGCCCCCGGAGGCAAGGCATTCAGTACTTC.

CDR3 sequence reads: CASRQQGPQYF. The CDR3 DNA follows: TGTGCCAGCAGGCAACAGGGCCCCCAGTACTTC. This sequence joins TRBV2 and TRBJ2-5; possible D gene TRBD1, 6 bases. This CDR3 has 11 amino acids. Germline CDR1 SNHLY, CDR2 FYNNEI. V was pared by 6 bases and J by 9 bases, with 11 bases between.

The rearrangement uses TRBV27 and TRBJ1-6; D perhaps matches TRBD1 (5 bases). Germline lookup yields CDR1 MNHEY and CDR2 SMNVEV (reference sequence). The CDR3 consists of 17 residues. Trimming took off 2 bases at V and 7 bases at J, with 18 bases between the two ends. Here the CDR3 reads CASSLIAWAGHNSPLHF. CDR3 DNA sequence: TGTGCCAGCAGTTTAATCGCGTGGGCAGGGCACAATTCACCCCTCCACTTT.